The sequence of this T cell receptor beta chain was determined in a study of blood T cell repertoires in COVID-19. The J segment lost 1 base and the V segment lost 4 bases, leaving 1 base of the junction unmatched. Germline CDR1 SGHTA, CDR2 FQGTGA. This CDR3 has 14 residues. Original processing methods: Amplifying reference gene primers gave estimates of nucleated cell counts. The assay was immunoSEQ multiplex PCR, and TCRdb's table has in-frame clones only and misses some. The DNA was the basis for D and trimming; V, J and clone size are from that table. Here the sample spans 200,000 or so clones, roughly 86% being singletons.

The V call is TRBV7-3, the J call TRBJ2-3; 8 nucleotides line up with TRBD1. Sequenced sample: peripheral blood. The clonotype comes from a woman in her fifties or sixties with acute or convalescent COVID-19. This CDR3 reads CASSSGQGTDTQYF. In DNA, the CDR3 is TGTGCCAGCAGCTCGGGACAGGGCACAGATACGCAGTATTTT.